This T cell receptor beta chain was sequenced in a study of blood T cells in healthy people across ages. Findings and caveats of the study: Roughly linearly, TCR beta diversity per million T cells fell as age increased. It was held that the diversity estimates obtained from one million T cells were underestimates.

The authors ran a second PCR of 7 to 11 cycles using a sample-barcoded 5' primer and a J-beta primer mix. Every sample gave at least 2.5 million paired-end reads containing CDR3. One entry per CDR3 protein, called by TCRdb with MiXCR from the 5' RACE reads. The sample lists about 1.7 million distinct CDR3 sequences; about 28% were seen once. This clonotype was detected a few times. What it binds is unknown. This sequence originates from a woman in her twenties or thirties in good health. Material: blood.

CDR3 protein: CASSLARAGGPDNEQFF. The CDR3 coding sequence is TGTGCCAGCAGCTTAGCCCGGGCGGGAGGGCCCGACAATGAGCAGTTCTTC. The chain recombines TRBV7-2 with TRBJ2-1; TRBD2 agrees at 9 bases. The CDR3 is 17 amino acids. Germline lookup yields CDR1 SGHTA and CDR2 FQGNSA. Trimming cost V 0 bases and J 5 bases; bases outside gene matches: 8.